Shown below are 24 T cell receptor beta chains from a single sample sequenced in a study of blood T cell repertoires in COVID-19. Libraries were prepared by immunoSEQ multiplex PCR; TCRdb keeps only in-frame clonotypes and omits some of them. Seen here are about 670,000 clones, 85% to 90% observed once, and the top ten hold about 0.24%. The sample consisted of peripheral blood. The receptor source for this set is a woman aged 18-29 years with acute or convalescent COVID-19.

The V call is TRBV7-2, the J call TRBJ1-2; D is uncertain. V shed 4 bases and J shed 7 bases, with 19 bases lying between them. Germline values: CDR1 SGHTA, CDR2 FQGNSA. The CDR3 sequence is 15 residues long. CDR3 sequence reads: CASSSPWAYLGGYTF. CDR3 coding DNA: TGTGCCAGCAGCTCACCATGGGCGTATCTTGGTGGCTACACCTTC.

The V call is TRBV5-1, the J call TRBJ1-6, with 7 bases identical to TRBD1. Germline V gives CDR1 SGHRS, CDR2 YFSETQ. The CDR3 loop spans 16 amino acids. Unmatched junction bases numbered 5, after V lost 4 bases and J lost 1 base. The CDR3 DNA reads as TGCGCCAGCAGCGCAGGGACAGTTTCCTATAATTCACCCCTCCACTTT. Its protein is CASSAGTVSYNSPLHF.

This clone was observed a single time. The chain employs TRBV3-1 (or the pseudogene TRBV3-2) and TRBJ2-2; D is undetermined. Trimming took off 2 bases at V and 0 bases at J, with 4 bases between the two ends. The length of the CDR3 is 14 residues. The germline V gene encodes CDR1 LGHDT and CDR2 YNNKEL (reference sequence). DNA for the CDR3: TGTGCCAGCAGCCAACTATCGAACACCGGGGAGCTGTTTTTT. Translated, it gives CASSQLSNTGELFF.

This chain connects TRBV29-1 to TRBJ2-7, with D maybe TRBD1 (6 bases). Germline V gene data show CDR1 as SQVTM and CDR2 as ANQGSEA. Trimming pared 3 bases from V and 10 bases from J, leaving 13 bases between. This CDR3 is built from 11 residues. CDR3 residues: CSVDSGVSQYF. DNA of the CDR3: TGCAGCGTTGATTCAGGGGTATCTCAGTACTTC.

The chain joins TRBV10-3 to TRBJ2-7; possible D gene TRBD1, 5 bases. Trimming removed 3 bases at V and 0 bases at J, with 9 bases between. Looked up from germline, CDR1 is ENHRY and CDR2 is SYGVKD. CDR3 length equals 14 residues. CDR3 bases: TGTGCCATCAGTGAAGGGGCCACCTCCTACGAGCAGTACTTC. It translates to CAISEGATSYEQYF.

The rearrangement uses TRBV30 and TRBJ1-1; D is perhaps TRBD1 (5 bases). Looked up from germline, CDR1 is GTSNPN and CDR2 is SVGIG (reference sequence). The CDR3 has 13 amino acids. Deletions cut 8 bases from V and 4 bases from J, with 17 bases between. DNA for the CDR3: TGTGCCGCGCGGGACTTCCTGGGCACTGAAGCTTTCTTT. It translates to CAARDFLGTEAFF.

This CDR3 is CASSQVPSGGHLYEQYF. Written as DNA, the CDR3 is TGTGCCAGCAGCCAAGTCCCTAGCGGGGGACACCTTTACGAGCAGTACTTC. The chain couples TRBV4-2 to TRBJ2-7, with 10 bases fitting TRBD2. V lost 1 base, J lost 4 bases, and 10 bases stayed unmatched. Germline-derived CDR1 and CDR2 are LGHNA and YNFKEQ. CDR3 length: 17 residues.

Turning to this clone: Within the sample, other DNA sequences also encode this same CDR3. V and J are TRBV5-1 and TRBJ1-2, with 8 bases that match TRBD1. Losses at the gene ends were 4 bases for V and 4 bases for J; bases not matched to a gene: 6. This CDR3 has 14 amino acids. The germline V gene encodes CDR1 SGHRS and CDR2 YFSETQ. In nucleotides, the CDR3 is TGCGCCAGCAGCGCTGGACAGGGTAGCTATGGCTACACCTTC. Its protein is CASSAGQGSYGYTF. The entire variable domain, with the rest obtained from reference TRBV5-1 and TRBJ1-2, is as follows: KAGVTQTPRYLIKTRGQQVTLSCSPISGHRSVSWYQQTPGQGLQFLFEYFSETQRNKGNFPGRFSGRQFSNSRSEMNVSTLELGDSALYLCASSAGQGSYGYTFGSGTRLTVV.

The gene calls are TRBV9 and TRBJ2-3; 13 bases align to TRBD2. J lost 3 bases, V lost 4 bases, and 5 bases had no gene match. The CDR3 is made up of 16 amino acids. The germline V gene has CDR1 SGDLS and CDR2 YYNGEE. The CDR3 reads CASSLGTSGVTDTQYF. For the CDR3, the DNA is TGTGCCAGCAGCCTCGGGACTAGCGGGGTGACAGATACGCAGTATTTT.

The V and J genes are TRBV11-2 and TRBJ2-2; D is uncertain. This CDR3 has 13 residues. Trimming took off 2 bases at V and 2 bases at J, with 3 bases between the two ends. Germline-derived CDR1 and CDR2 are SGHAT and FQNNGV. The CDR3 here is CASSLLNTGELFF. The CDR3 nucleotides are TGTGCCAGCAGCTTACTTAACACCGGGGAGCTGTTTTTT.

This chain joins TRBV14 and TRBJ2-3, with 7 bases aligning to TRBD1. Trimming cost V 0 bases and J 1 base; bases outside gene matches: 13. CDR3 length: 19 residues. CDR1 SGHDN and CDR2 FVKESK come from the germline V gene. The CDR3, as DNA: TGTGCCAGCAGCCAAGATTGGTCCAGGGGGTTCCGTGGCACAGATACGCAGTATTTT. Translation: CASSQDWSRGFRGTDTQYF.

CDR3 protein: CASSEGGQSPGRYGYTF. CDR3 in DNA: TGTGCCAGCAGTGAAGGGGGACAGTCCCCCGGGCGCTATGGCTACACCTTC. J is TRBJ1-2 and V is TRBV25-1, with 7 bases identical to TRBD1. Looked up from germline, CDR1 is MGHDK and CDR2 is SYGVNS. This CDR3 region has 17 residues. The J segment lost 4 bases and the V segment lost 2 bases, leaving 13 bases of the junction unmatched.

The rearrangement links TRBV21-1 to TRBJ2-7; the table's D call, TRBD1, was not checked against the DNA. TRBV21-1 is deemed a pseudogene. This CDR3 comprises 13 residues. The CDR3 coding sequence is TGTGCCAGCAGCAAAGTGAACAACGCAGAGCAGTACTTC. Amino acids: CASSKVNNAEQYF.

V gene TRBV13 combines with J gene TRBJ1-1; 10 bases align to TRBD1. The V and J ends lost 0 bases and 4 bases, in that order; junction bases with no gene match: 5. Germline V CDR1 and CDR2: PRHDT, FYEKMQ (reference sequence). The CDR3 contains 16 residues. CDR3 sequence reads: CASSLGGDRGGTEAFF. The CDR3 DNA is TGTGCCAGCAGCTTAGGAGGGGACAGGGGAGGCACTGAAGCTTTCTTT.

The genes are TRBV7-8 and TRBJ2-7; TRBD1 is a possible D gene (6 bases). CDR3 length: 15 amino acids. V was cut by 6 bases and J by 2 bases, with 17 bases left in between. CDR1 and CDR2 from the germline V gene are SGHVS and FQNEAQ. The CDR3 sequence: CASSPLEDRAYEQYF. CDR3 bases: TGTGCCAGCAGTCCGCTCGAGGACAGAGCCTACGAGCAGTACTTC.

This chain joins TRBV5-1 and TRBJ1-2; 11 bases align to TRBD1. J was trimmed by 10 bases and V by 3 bases; bases with no gene match: 2. The CDR3 is 12 residues long. Germline V gene lookup returns CDR1 SGHRS and CDR2 YFSETQ. The CDR3 DNA is TGCGCCAGCAGCTCGGACAGGGGGCTCTACACCTTC. It is translated as CASSSDRGLYTF.

The chain joins TRBV11-2 to TRBJ1-1; D not resolved. Trimming took 4 bases from V and 10 from J, leaving 16 bases between them. Germline V gene sequence: CDR1 SGHAT, CDR2 FQNNGV. The CDR3 extends over 13 amino acids. The DNA for the CDR3 is TGTGCCAGCAGCTCTGGACTTCCAGGTTCAGCTTTCTTT. Its protein is CASSSGLPGSAFF. Looking up the rest from reference TRBV11-2 and TRBJ1-1 gives the full variable domain: EAGVAQSPRYKIIEKRQSVAFWCNPISGHATLYWYQQILGQGPKLLIQFQNNGVVDDSQLPKDRFSAERLKGVDSTLKIQPAKLEDSAVYLCASSSGLPGSAFFGQGTRLTVV.

This clone was observed a single time. J is TRBJ2-3 and V is TRBV5-1; TRBD1 aligns across 7 bases. J gave up 2 bases and V 4 bases, and 7 bases lay outside the gene matches. Germline CDR1 is SGHRS and CDR2 is YFSETQ. The CDR3 spans 15 residues. CDR3 residues: CASSPRQGNTDTQYF. CDR3 in DNA: TGCGCCAGCAGCCCACGACAGGGAAACACAGATACGCAGTATTTT.

The V gene is TRBV7-2, the J gene TRBJ1-5, with TRBD1 as a possible D gene (5 bases). The V and J ends lost 1 base and 0 bases respectively, with 10 bases between them. This CDR3 is 16 amino acids long. Germline assignment: CDR1 SGHTA and CDR2 FQGNSA. Here the CDR3 DNA reads TGTGCCAGCAGCTTAGGGAGGGGTAATAGCAATCAGCCCCAGCATTTT. Translating it yields CASSLGRGNSNQPQHF. Full variable domain (rest looked up from reference TRBV7-2 and TRBJ1-5): GAGVSQSPSNKVTEKGKDVELRCDPISGHTALYWYRQSLGQGLEFLIYFQGNSAPDKSGLPSDRFSAERTGGSVSTLTIQRTQQEDSAVYLCASSLGRGNSNQPQHFGDGTRLSIL.

The rearrangement joins TRBV24-1 to TRBJ2-2; the match to TRBD1 covers 9 bases. The CDR3 sequence is 18 residues long. CDR1 is KGHDR, CDR2 SFDVKD, per germline. V trimming: 4 bases; J trimming: 3 bases; junction bases outside the gene matches: 11. The CDR3 DNA reads as TGTGCCACCAGTGACAGAAGGGCCGGGACAGGGCACACCGGGGAGCTGTTTTTT. The encoded protein is CATSDRRAGTGHTGELFF.

V and J are TRBV14 and TRBJ1-4; the D is unclear. The germline CDR1 and CDR2 sequences are SGHDN and FVKESK. Trimming pared 3 bases from V and 8 bases from J, leaving 16 bases between. The CDR3 is made up of 15 amino acids. The CDR3 DNA follows: TGTGCCAGCAGCCAGAAACTAGGGAAGGGAGAAAAACTGTTTTTT. Protein sequence: CASSQKLGKGEKLFF.

This chain links TRBV25-1 with TRBJ1-2; TRBD1 aligns across 8 bases. There are 15 residues in the CDR3. The V gene's germline CDR1 is MGHDK and CDR2 SYGVNS. The J segment lost 0 bases and the V segment lost 2 bases, leaving 2 bases of the junction unmatched. DNA of the CDR3: TGTGCCAGCAGTGAAGGACAGGGTACTAACTATGGCTACACCTTC. It translates to CASSEGQGTNYGYTF.

The chain links TRBV30 to TRBJ2-7, with 7 nucleotides matching TRBD1. Looked up from germline, CDR1 is GTSNPN and CDR2 is SVGIG (reference sequence). The CDR3 loop spans 13 amino acids. J lost 4 bases, V lost 4 bases, and 7 bases had no gene match. The CDR3 region has the DNA TGTGCCTGGAACACAGGGGAAGGGTACGAGCAGTACTTC. Translated: CAWNTGEGYEQYF.

The rearrangement uses TRBV25-1 and TRBJ1-1; 8 bases map to TRBD1. The V gene end was trimmed by 4 bases and the J gene end by 4 bases; junction bases not matched to a gene: 8. The CDR3 extends over 15 amino acids. Germline CDR1 and CDR2: MGHDK and SYGVNS. This CDR3 reads CASSADRGLFTEAFF. In DNA form, the CDR3 reads TGTGCCAGCAGTGCTGACAGGGGCCTTTTCACTGAAGCTTTCTTT. Looking up the rest from reference TRBV25-1 and TRBJ1-1 gives the full variable domain: EADIYQTPRYLVIGTGKKITLECSQTMGHDKMYWYQQDPGMELHLIHYSYGVNSTEKGDLSSESTVSRIRTEHFPLTLESARPSHTSQYLCASSADRGLFTEAFFGQGTRLTVV.